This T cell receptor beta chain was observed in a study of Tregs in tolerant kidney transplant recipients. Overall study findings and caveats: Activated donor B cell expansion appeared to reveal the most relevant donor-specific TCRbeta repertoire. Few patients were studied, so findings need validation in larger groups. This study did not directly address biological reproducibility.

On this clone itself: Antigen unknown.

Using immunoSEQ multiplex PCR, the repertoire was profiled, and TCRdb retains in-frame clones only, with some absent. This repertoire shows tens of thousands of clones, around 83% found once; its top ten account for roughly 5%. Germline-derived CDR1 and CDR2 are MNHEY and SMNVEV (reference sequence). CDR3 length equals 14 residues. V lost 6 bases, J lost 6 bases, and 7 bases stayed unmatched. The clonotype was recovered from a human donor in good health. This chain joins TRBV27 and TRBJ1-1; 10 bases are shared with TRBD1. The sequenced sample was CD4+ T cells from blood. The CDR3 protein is CASSRDRGRSEAFF. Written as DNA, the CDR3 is TGTGCCAGCAGCCGGGACAGGGGAAGGTCTGAAGCTTTCTTT.